This TCR beta chain was observed in a study of blood T cell repertoires in COVID-19. Turning to the study itself: Material from acute and convalescent COVID-19 was sourced from the United States, Italy and Spain.

Clones were read by immunoSEQ multiplex PCR, and TCRdb kept only the in-frame ones, dropping some. Among around 30,000 clones listed, around 93% were seen once. Germline values: CDR1 SGHNT, CDR2 YENEEA. CDR3 length: 13 amino acids. V was cut by 1 base and J by 6 bases, with 8 bases left in between. V is TRBV11-3 and J is TRBJ2-3; D might be TRBD2 (5 bases). The sample comprised peripheral blood. This clonotype was sampled from a human donor in a cohort sampled during active COVID-19. In DNA, the CDR3 is TGTGCCAGCAGCTTAGCCACGGGGGATACGCAGTATTTT. This gives the protein CASSLATGDTQYF.